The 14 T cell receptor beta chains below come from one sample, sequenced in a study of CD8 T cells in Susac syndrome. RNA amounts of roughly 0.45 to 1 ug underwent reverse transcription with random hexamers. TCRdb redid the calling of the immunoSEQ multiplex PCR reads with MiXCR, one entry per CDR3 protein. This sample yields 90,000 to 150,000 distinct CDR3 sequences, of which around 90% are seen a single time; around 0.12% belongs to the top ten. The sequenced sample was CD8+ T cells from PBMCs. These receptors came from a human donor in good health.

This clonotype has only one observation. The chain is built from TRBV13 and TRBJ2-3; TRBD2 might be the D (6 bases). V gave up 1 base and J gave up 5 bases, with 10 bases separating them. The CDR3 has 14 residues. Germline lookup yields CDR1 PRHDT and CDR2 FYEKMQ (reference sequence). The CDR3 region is CASSLDGRLDTQYF. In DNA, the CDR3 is TGTGCCAGCAGCTTAGACGGGAGACTAGATACGCAGTATTTT.

CDR3 region: CASSPRTGATLRAFF. DNA of the CDR3: TGTGCCAGCAGCCCTCGGACAGGGGCCACCCTTCGAGCTTTCTTT. V usage is TRBV7-8 and J usage is TRBJ1-1, with TRBD1 identical over 9 bases. V trimming: 5 bases; J trimming: 10 bases; junction bases outside the gene matches: 14. The V gene's germline CDR1 is SGHVS and CDR2 FQNEAQ. CDR3 length: 15 amino acids.

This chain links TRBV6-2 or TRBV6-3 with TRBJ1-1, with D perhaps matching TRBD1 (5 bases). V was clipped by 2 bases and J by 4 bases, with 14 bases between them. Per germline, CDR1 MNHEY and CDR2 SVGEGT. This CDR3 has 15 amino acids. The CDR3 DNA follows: TGTGCCAGCAGTTACAGGAGGGGCTTGGGCACTGAAGCTTTCTTT. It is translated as CASSYRRGLGTEAFF.

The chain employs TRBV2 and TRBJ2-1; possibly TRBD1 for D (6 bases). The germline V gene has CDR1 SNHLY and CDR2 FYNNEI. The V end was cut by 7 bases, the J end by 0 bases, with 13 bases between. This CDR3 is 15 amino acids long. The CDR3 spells CASMVGASSYNEQFF. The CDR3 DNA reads TGTGCCAGCATGGTGGGGGCCAGCTCCTACAATGAGCAGTTCTTC.

Here the CDR3 reads CASSYAGSGNTIYF. CDR3 coding DNA: TGTGCCAGCAGCTATGCGGGGTCCGGAAACACCATATATTTT. The chain couples TRBV7-9 to TRBJ1-3; no reliable D call. The CDR3 sequence is 14 residues long. V dropped 4 bases and J dropped 4 bases, with 11 bases sitting between them. CDR1 and CDR2 (germline): SEHNR, FQNEAQ (reference sequence).

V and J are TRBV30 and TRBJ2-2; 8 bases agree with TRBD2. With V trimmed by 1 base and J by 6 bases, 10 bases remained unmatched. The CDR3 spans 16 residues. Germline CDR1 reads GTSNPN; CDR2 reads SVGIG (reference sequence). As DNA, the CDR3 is TGTGCCTGGAGTGGGTTAGCGGGAACCCCGGCCGGGGAGCTGTTTTTT. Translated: CAWSGLAGTPAGELFF.

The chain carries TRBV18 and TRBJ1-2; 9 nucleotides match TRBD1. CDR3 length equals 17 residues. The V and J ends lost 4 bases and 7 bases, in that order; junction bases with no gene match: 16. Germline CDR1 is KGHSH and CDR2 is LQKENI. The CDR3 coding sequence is TGTGCCAGCTCACTTACTTCCGGGACAGGGATGTGGAGTGGCTACACCTTC. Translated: CASSLTSGTGMWSGYTF.

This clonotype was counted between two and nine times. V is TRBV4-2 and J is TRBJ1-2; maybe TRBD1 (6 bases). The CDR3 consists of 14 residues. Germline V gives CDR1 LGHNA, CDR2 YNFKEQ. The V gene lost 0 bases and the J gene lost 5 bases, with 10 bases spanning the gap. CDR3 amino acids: CASSQDLGQYGYTF. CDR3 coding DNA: TGTGCCAGCAGCCAAGATCTCGGACAGTATGGCTACACCTTC.

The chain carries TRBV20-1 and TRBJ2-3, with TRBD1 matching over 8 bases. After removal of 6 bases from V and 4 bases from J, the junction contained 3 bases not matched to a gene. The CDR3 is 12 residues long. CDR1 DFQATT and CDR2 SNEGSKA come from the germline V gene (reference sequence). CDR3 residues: CSARTGPDTQYF. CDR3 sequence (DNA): TGCAGTGCCAGGACAGGGCCAGATACGCAGTATTTT.

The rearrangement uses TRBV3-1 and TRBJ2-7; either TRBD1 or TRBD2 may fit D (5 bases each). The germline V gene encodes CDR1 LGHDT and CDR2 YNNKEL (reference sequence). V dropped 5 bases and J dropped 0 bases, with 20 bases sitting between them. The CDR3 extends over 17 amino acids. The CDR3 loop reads CASSSTKGSGSSYEQYF. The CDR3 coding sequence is TGTGCCAGCAGCTCCACAAAGGGATCAGGGAGCTCCTACGAGCAGTACTTC.

Written as DNA, the CDR3 is TGTGCCAGCGTCCAGACCCGGAGGTCGAACTATGGCTACACCTTC. Translated: CASVQTRRSNYGYTF. The chain is built from TRBV6-2 or TRBV6-3 and TRBJ1-2; D gene unclear. Germline V gene data show CDR1 as MNHEY and CDR2 as SVGEGT. This CDR3 region has 15 residues. V was trimmed by 8 bases and J by 2 bases, leaving 18 bases between them.

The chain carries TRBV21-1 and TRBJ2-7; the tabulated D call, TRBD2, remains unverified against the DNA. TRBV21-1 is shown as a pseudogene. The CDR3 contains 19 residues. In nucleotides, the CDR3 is TGTGCCAGCAGCAAAATAGTAAAGTCCCCCGGGACTATACAGTACGAGCAGTACTTC. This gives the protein CASSKIVKSPGTIQYEQYF.

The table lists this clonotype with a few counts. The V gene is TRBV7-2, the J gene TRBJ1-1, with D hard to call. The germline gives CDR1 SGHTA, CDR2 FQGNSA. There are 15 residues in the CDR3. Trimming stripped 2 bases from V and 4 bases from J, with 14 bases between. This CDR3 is CASSLNWQDLTEAFF. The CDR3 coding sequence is TGTGCCAGCAGCTTAAATTGGCAGGATCTCACTGAAGCTTTCTTT.

The CDR3 loop reads CSVTGSLNTEAFF. CDR3 DNA: TGCAGCGTGACGGGGAGTTTGAACACTGAAGCTTTCTTT. The chain carries TRBV29-1 and TRBJ1-1; D remains unclear. V was trimmed by 6 bases and J by 0 bases, leaving 11 bases between them. The CDR3 covers 13 residues. Germline V gene data show CDR1 as SQVTM and CDR2 as ANQGSEA.